The next 5 T cell receptor beta chains were all read from a single sample in a study of blood T cell repertoires in COVID-19. Clones were sequenced by immunoSEQ multiplex PCR, and TCRdb holds only the in-frame ones, with some missing. Here the sample spans about 370,000 clones, 89% being singletons. Sequencing was done on a sample of peripheral blood. These receptors were taken from a woman in her twenties or thirties with COVID-19, enrolled during active disease.

V is TRBV13 and J is TRBJ2-1, with a possible D match to TRBD2 (5 bases). This CDR3 spans 15 amino acids. V gave up 3 bases and J gave up 8 bases, with 17 bases separating them. Germline lookup yields CDR1 PRHDT and CDR2 FYEKMQ (reference sequence). CDR3 DNA sequence: TGTGCCAGCAGCTTGACGCGGAGGTCGCACGATGAGCAGTTCTTC. Residues: CASSLTRRSHDEQFF.

The chain uses TRBV11-3 and TRBJ1-2, with 8 nucleotides matching TRBD1. Trimming at V came to 5 bases and at J to 3 bases, leaving 8 bases not matched to a gene. The germline V gene encodes CDR1 SGHNT and CDR2 YENEEA. The CDR3 contains 15 residues. CDR3 region: CASSEQGAEDYGYTF. CDR3 sequence (DNA): TGTGCCAGCAGCGAGCAGGGGGCTGAGGACTATGGCTACACCTTC.

This chain uses TRBV11-3 with TRBJ2-1, with 11 bases aligning to TRBD2. Trimming removed 5 bases from V and 10 bases from J; junction bases left unmatched: 10. There are 15 residues in the CDR3. In germline, CDR1 is SGHNT, CDR2 YENEEA. As DNA, the CDR3 is TGTGCCAGCAGCCCTGAGCCGGGACTAGCGGTAGAGCAGTTCTTC. Protein product: CASSPEPGLAVEQFF.

J is TRBJ1-1 and V is TRBV7-9; 10 bases map to TRBD1. The CDR3 loop spans 15 amino acids. The germline gives CDR1 SEHNR, CDR2 FQNEAQ (reference sequence). Trimming removed 7 bases from V and 4 bases from J; junction bases left unmatched: 9. DNA of the CDR3: TGTGCCAGCATGCCCGGACAGGGGGTCTTCACTGAAGCTTTCTTT. It translates to CASMPGQGVFTEAFF.

This clone was detected a few times. The genes are TRBV6-5 and TRBJ2-4, with D possibly TRBD2 on 6 matching bases. Per the germline V gene, CDR1 is MNHEY and CDR2 is SVGAGI. Trimming pared 4 bases from V and 10 bases from J, leaving 14 bases between. This CDR3 has 13 amino acids. Written as DNA, the CDR3 is TGTGCCAGCAGTTCATTCGGACGGGGGATTCAGTACTTC. Encoded protein: CASSSFGRGIQYF.